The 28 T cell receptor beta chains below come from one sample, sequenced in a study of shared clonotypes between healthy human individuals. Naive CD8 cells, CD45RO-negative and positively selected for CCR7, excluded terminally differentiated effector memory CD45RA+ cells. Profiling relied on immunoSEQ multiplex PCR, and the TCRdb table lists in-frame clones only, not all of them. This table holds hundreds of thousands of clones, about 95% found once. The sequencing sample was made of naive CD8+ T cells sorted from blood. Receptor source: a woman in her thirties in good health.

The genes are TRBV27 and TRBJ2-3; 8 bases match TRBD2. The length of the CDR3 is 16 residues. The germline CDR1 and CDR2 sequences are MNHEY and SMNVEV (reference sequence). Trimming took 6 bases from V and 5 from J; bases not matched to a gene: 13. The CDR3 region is CASRPLTGRAQDTQYF. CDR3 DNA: TGTGCCAGCAGGCCCCTCACCGGGAGGGCCCAAGATACGCAGTATTTT.

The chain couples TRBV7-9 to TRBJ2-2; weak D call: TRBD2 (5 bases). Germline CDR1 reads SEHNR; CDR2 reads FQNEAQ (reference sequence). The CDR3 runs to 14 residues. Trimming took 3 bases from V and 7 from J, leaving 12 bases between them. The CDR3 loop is CASSFQTGSGELFF. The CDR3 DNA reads TGTGCCAGCAGCTTTCAGACGGGAAGCGGGGAGCTGTTTTTT. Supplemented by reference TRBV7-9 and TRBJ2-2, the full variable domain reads DTGVSQNPRHKITKRGQNVTFRCDPISEHNRLYWYRQTLGQGPEFLTYFQNEAQLEKSRLLSDRFSAERPKGSFSTLEIQRTEQGDSAMYLCASSFQTGSGELFFGEGSRLTVL.

This CDR3 is CASSQEEGSSYEQYF. The CDR3 nucleotides read TGTGCCAGCAGCCAAGAAGAGGGGAGCTCCTACGAGCAGTACTTC. V usage is TRBV6-6 and J usage is TRBJ2-7, with D possibly being TRBD1 or TRBD2 (5 bases each). V was cut by 6 bases and J by 0 bases, with 15 bases left in between. Germline V gene data show CDR1 as MNHNY and CDR2 as SVGAGI (reference sequence). The CDR3 is 15 amino acids.

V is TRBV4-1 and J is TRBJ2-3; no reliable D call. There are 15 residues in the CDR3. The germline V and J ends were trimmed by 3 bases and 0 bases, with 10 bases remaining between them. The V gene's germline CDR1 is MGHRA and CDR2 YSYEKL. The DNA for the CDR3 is TGCGCCAGCAGCCACCTACCGGCTAGCACAGATACGCAGTATTTT. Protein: CASSHLPASTDTQYF.

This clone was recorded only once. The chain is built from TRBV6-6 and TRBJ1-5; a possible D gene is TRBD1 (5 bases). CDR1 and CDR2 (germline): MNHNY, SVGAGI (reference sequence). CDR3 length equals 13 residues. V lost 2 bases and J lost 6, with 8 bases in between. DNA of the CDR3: TGTGCCAGCAGTTACGGGGGAATTCAGCCCCAGCATTTT. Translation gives CASSYGGIQPQHF.

The CDR3 loop is CASGRTGTGNTIYF. The CDR3 DNA reads TGTGCCAGCGGAAGAACAGGGACTGGAAACACCATATATTTT. The chain carries TRBV6-1 and TRBJ1-3; tentatively, D is TRBD1 (6 bases). V was cut by 8 bases and J by 2 bases, with 13 bases left in between. CDR3 length equals 14 residues. CDR1 and CDR2 from the germline V gene are MNHNS and SASEGT.

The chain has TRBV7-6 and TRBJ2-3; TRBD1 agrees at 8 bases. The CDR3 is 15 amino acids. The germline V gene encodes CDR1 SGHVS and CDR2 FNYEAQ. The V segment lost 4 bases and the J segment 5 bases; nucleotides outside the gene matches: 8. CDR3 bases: TGTGCCAGCAGCTCCGCAGGGGGCAAGGTAGATACGCAGTATTTT. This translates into CASSSAGGKVDTQYF.

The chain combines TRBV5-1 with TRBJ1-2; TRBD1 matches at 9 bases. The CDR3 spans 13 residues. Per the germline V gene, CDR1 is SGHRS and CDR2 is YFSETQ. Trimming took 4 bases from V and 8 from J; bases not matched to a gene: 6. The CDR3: CASSQGTGRGYTF. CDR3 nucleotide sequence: TGCGCCAGCAGCCAAGGGACAGGGAGAGGCTACACCTTC. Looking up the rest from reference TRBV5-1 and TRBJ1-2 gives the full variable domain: KAGVTQTPRYLIKTRGQQVTLSCSPISGHRSVSWYQQTPGQGLQFLFEYFSETQRNKGNFPGRFSGRQFSNSRSEMNVSTLELGDSALYLCASSQGTGRGYTFGSGTRLTVV.

CDR3: CASSLDGGQGYGYTF. DNA for the CDR3: TGTGCCAGCAGCTTAGATGGTGGACAGGGTTATGGCTACACCTTC. The rearrangement joins TRBV11-2 to TRBJ1-2, with 8 bases matching TRBD1. V lost 0 bases to trimming and J lost 5 bases; unmatched junction nucleotides: 5. The germline V gene has CDR1 SGHAT and CDR2 FQNNGV. CDR3 length: 15 residues.

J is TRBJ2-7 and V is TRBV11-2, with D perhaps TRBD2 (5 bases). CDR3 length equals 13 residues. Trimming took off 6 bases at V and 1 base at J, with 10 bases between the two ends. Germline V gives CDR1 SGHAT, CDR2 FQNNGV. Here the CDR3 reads CASRPADSYEQYF. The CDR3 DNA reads TGTGCCAGCAGACCAGCGGATTCCTACGAGCAGTACTTC.

CDR3 sequence (DNA): TGTGCCAGCAGTTTCCTCGACAGGTTTTACGAGCAGTACTTC. It yields the protein CASSFLDRFYEQYF. The chain has TRBV27 and TRBJ2-7; a possible D gene is TRBD1 (6 bases). The V end was cut by 3 bases, the J end by 4 bases, with 13 bases between. From germline, CDR1 is MNHEY and CDR2 SMNVEV (reference sequence). The CDR3 extends over 14 amino acids.

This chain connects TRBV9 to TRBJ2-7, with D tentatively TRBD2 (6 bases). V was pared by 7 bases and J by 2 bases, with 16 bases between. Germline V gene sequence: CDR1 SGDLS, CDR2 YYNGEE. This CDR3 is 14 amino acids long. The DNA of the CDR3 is TGTGCCAGCTCCCGGGAGCCAGACCCCTACGAGCAGTACTTC. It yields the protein CASSREPDPYEQYF.

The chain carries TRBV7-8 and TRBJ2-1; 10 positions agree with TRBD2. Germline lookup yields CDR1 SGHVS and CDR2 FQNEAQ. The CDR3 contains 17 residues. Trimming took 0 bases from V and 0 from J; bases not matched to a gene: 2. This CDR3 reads CASSLASGRSSYNEQFF. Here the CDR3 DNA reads TGTGCCAGCAGCTTAGCTAGCGGGAGGAGCTCCTACAATGAGCAGTTCTTC. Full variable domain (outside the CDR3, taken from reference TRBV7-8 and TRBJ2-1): GAGVSQSPRYKVAKRGQDVALRCDPISGHVSLFWYQQALGQGPEFLTYFQNEAQLDKSGLPSDRFFAERPEGSVSTLKIQRTQQEDSAVYLCASSLASGRSSYNEQFFGPGTRLTVL.

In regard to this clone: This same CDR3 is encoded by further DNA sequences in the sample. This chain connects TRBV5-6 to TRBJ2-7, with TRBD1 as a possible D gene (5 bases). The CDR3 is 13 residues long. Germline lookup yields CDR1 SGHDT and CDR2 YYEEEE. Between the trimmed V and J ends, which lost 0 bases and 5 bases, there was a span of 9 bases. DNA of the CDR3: TGTGCCAGCAGCTTGGAGGGGTTTAACGAGCAGTACTTC. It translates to CASSLEGFNEQYF. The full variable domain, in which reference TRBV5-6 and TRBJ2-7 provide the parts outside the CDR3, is DAGVTQSPTHLIKTRGQQVTLRCSPKSGHDTVSWYQQALGQGPQFIFQYYEEEERQRGNFPDRFSGHQFPNYSSELNVNALLLGDSALYLCASSLEGFNEQYFGPGTRLTVT.

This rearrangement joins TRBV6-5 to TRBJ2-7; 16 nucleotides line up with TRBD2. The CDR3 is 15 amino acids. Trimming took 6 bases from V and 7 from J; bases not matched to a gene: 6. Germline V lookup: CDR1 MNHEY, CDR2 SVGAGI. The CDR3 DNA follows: TGTGCCAGCAGGCAGGGACTAGCGGGAGGGCGGGAGCAGTACTTC. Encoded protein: CASRQGLAGGREQYF.

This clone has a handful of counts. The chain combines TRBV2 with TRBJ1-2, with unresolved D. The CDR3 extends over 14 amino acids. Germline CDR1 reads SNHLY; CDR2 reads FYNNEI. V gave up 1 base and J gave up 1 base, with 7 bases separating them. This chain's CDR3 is CASSEERVNYGYTF. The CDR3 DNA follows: TGTGCCAGCAGTGAAGAACGGGTTAACTATGGCTACACCTTC. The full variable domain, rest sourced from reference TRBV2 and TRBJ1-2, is EPEVTQTPSHQVTQMGQEVILRCVPISNHLYFYWYRQILGQKVEFLVSFYNNEISEKSEIFDDQFSVERPDGSNFTLKIRSTKLEDSAMYFCASSEERVNYGYTFGSGTRLTVV.

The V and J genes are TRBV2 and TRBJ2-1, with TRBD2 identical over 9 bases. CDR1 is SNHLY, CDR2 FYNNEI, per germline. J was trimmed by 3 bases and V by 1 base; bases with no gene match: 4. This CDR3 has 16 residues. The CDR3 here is CASSEVLAGLYNEQFF. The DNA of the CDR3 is TGTGCCAGCAGTGAAGTCCTAGCGGGACTCTACAATGAGCAGTTCTTC.

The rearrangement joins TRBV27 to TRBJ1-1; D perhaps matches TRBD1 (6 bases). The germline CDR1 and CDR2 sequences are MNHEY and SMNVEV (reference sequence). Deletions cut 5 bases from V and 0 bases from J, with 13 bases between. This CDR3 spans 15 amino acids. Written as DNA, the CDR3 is TGTGCCAGCAGTCGCCGTGGACAGCTGAACACTGAAGCTTTCTTT. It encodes CASSRRGQLNTEAFF.

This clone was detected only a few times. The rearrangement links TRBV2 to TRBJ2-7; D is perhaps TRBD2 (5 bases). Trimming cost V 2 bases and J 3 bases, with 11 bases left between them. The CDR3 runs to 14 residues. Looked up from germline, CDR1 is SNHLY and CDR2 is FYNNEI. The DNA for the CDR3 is TGTGCCAGCAGTGAATACAGCGGAGACTACGAGCAGTACTTC. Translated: CASSEYSGDYEQYF. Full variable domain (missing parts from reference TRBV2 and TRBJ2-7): EPEVTQTPSHQVTQMGQEVILRCVPISNHLYFYWYRQILGQKVEFLVSFYNNEISEKSEIFDDQFSVERPDGSNFTLKIRSTKLEDSAMYFCASSEYSGDYEQYFGPGTRLTVT.

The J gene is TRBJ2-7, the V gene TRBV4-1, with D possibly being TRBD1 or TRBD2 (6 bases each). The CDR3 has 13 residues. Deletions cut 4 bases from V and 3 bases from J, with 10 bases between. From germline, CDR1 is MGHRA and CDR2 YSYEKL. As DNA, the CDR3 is TGCGCCAGCAGCCTCGGGGGCCACTACGAGCAGTACTTC. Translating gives CASSLGGHYEQYF.

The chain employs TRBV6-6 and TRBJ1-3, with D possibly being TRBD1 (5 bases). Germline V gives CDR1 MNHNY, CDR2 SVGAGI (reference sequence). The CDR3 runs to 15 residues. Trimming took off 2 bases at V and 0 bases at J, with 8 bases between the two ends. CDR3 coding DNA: TGTGCCAGCAGTTACGGCGGGGGCTCTGGAAACACCATATATTTT. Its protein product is CASSYGGGSGNTIYF.

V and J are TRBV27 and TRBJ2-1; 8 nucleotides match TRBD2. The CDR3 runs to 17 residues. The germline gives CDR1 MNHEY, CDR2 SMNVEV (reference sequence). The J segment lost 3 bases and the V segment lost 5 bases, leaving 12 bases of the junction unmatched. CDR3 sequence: CASSPLHTSGLYNEQFF. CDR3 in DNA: TGTGCCAGCAGTCCATTACATACTAGCGGACTCTACAATGAGCAGTTCTTC.

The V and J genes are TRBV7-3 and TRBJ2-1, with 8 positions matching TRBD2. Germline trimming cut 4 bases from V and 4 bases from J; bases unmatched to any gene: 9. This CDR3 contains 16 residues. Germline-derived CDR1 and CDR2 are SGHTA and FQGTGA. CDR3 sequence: CASSSIKTSAYNEQFF. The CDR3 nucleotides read TGTGCCAGCAGCTCGATAAAGACTAGCGCATACAATGAGCAGTTCTTC.

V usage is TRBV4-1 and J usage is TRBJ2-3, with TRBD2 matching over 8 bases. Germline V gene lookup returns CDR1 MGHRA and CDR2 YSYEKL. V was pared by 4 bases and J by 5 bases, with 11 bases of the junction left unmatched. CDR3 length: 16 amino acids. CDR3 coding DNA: TGCGCCAGCAGCCTCAAGAATAGCGGGATTGTAGATACGCAGTATTTT. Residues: CASSLKNSGIVDTQYF.

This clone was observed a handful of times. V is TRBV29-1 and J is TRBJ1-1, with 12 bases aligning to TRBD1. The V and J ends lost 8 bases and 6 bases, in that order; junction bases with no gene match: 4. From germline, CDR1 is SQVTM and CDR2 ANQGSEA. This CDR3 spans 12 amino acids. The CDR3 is CSMGQGASEAFF. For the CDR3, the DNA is TGCAGCATGGGACAGGGGGCGTCTGAAGCTTTCTTT.

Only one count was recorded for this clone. The CDR3 DNA sequence: TGTGCCAGCAGCTGGGTGGGCTCCTACAATGAGCAGTTCTTC. It is translated as CASSWVGSYNEQFF. This chain connects TRBV27 to TRBJ2-1; the D is unclear. The ends were cut back, 6 bases at V and 0 bases at J, with 9 bases in the middle. From germline, CDR1 is MNHEY and CDR2 SMNVEV (reference sequence). This CDR3 has 14 residues.

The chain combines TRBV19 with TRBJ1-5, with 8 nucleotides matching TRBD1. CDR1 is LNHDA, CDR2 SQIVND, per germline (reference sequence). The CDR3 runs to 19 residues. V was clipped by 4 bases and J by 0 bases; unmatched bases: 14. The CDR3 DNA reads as TGTGCCAGTAGTACGTCCGACAGGGGCTGGGGGGTTAGCAATCAGCCCCAGCATTTT. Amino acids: CASSTSDRGWGVSNQPQHF.

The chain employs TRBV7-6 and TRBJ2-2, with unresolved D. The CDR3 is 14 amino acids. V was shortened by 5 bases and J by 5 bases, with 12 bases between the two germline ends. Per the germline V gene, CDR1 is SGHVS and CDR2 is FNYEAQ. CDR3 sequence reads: CASSNSFGTGELFF. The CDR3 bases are TGTGCCAGCAGCAACAGTTTTGGGACCGGGGAGCTGTTTTTT.